This entry lists 25 T cell receptor beta chains sequenced from one sample in a study of shared clonotypes between healthy human individuals. Clones were read by immunoSEQ multiplex PCR, and TCRdb kept only the in-frame ones, dropping some. The sample has millions of clones, more than 90% seen once. Source material: naive CD4+ T cells sorted from blood. Stated subset: CD45RA+ positively selected. The receptors stem from a man younger than 30 in good health.

The CDR3 DNA is TGTGCCAGCAGCTCACTCCCGGGAACACAAGAGACCCAGTACTTC. Residues: CASSSLPGTQETQYF. This chain connects TRBV11-2 to TRBJ2-5; perhaps TRBD2 as D (5 bases). The ends were cut back, 4 bases at V and 2 bases at J, with 14 bases in the middle. The germline V gene has CDR1 SGHAT and CDR2 FQNNGV. This CDR3 is built from 15 residues.

CDR3 nucleotide sequence: TGTGCCAGTAGTATCCTGAATAACTATGGCTACACCTTC. Protein product: CASSILNNYGYTF. The chain has TRBV19 and TRBJ1-2; no clear D. V was trimmed by 3 bases and J by 1 base, leaving 6 bases between them. The CDR3 contains 13 residues. Germline lookup yields CDR1 LNHDA and CDR2 SQIVND (reference sequence).

The gene calls are TRBV10-3 and TRBJ2-2; D assignment may be TRBD1 or TRBD2 (5 bases each). V was pared by 7 bases and J by 5 bases, with 17 bases between. The CDR3 is made up of 15 amino acids. Germline CDR1 ENHRY, CDR2 SYGVKD. In nucleotides, the CDR3 is TGTGCCATCACTAAGGGGTCGAGGGAAACCGGGGAGCTGTTTTTT. As protein: CAITKGSRETGELFF.

This rearrangement joins TRBV19 to TRBJ2-3, with no clear D. This CDR3 has 14 residues. Germline V CDR1 and CDR2: LNHDA, SQIVND (reference sequence). The ends were cut back, 7 bases at V and 2 bases at J, with 13 bases in the middle. The CDR3 bases are TGTGCCAGTAAGCAGATTGGGGACACAGATACGCAGTATTTT. This sequence encodes CASKQIGDTDTQYF.

For this clone: The same CDR3 can be traced to other DNA sequences in this sample. J is TRBJ1-6 and V is TRBV5-1; 7 positions match TRBD1. The CDR3 extends over 15 amino acids. CDR1 is SGHRS and CDR2 is YFSETQ in the germline V gene. J lost 7 bases, V lost 0 bases, and 4 bases had no gene match. CDR3 sequence reads: CASSLGQGGNSPLHF. The CDR3 DNA reads TGCGCCAGCAGCTTGGGACAGGGTGGGAATTCACCCCTCCACTTT.

Here the CDR3 DNA reads TGTGCCAGCAGTTCACTAGAAAAAAACAATGAGCAGTTCTTC. Translating gives CASSSLEKNNEQFF. This chain joins TRBV6-4 and TRBJ2-1; maybe TRBD2 (5 bases). This CDR3 spans 14 amino acids. The V end was cut by 5 bases, the J end by 5 bases, with 13 bases between. Germline assignment: CDR1 MRHNA and CDR2 SNTAGT.

A word on this clone: This CDR3 is also generated by other DNA sequences in the sample. The chain couples TRBV7-3 to TRBJ2-2; D uncertain. This CDR3 has 14 amino acids. The germline V gene has CDR1 SGHTA and CDR2 FQGTGA. Between the trimmed V and J ends, which lost 2 bases and 1 base, there was a span of 5 bases. The CDR3 DNA reads TGTGCCAGCAGCTTAGGGCTGAACACCGGGGAGCTGTTTTTT. It is translated as CASSLGLNTGELFF.

The CDR3 DNA reads TGTGCCTGGAGCAAAAACAGGGGACTAGAGACCCAGTACTTC. Amino acids: CAWSKNRGLETQYF. The chain has TRBV30 and TRBJ2-5; perhaps TRBD1 as D (7 bases). Germline CDR1 is GTSNPN and CDR2 is SVGIG (reference sequence). Trimming left V 3 bases short and J 4 bases short, with 15 bases between. The CDR3 length is 14 residues.

The J gene is TRBJ2-7, the V gene TRBV10-3; D gene ambiguous. Germline V gene data show CDR1 as ENHRY and CDR2 as SYGVKD. The CDR3 extends over 16 amino acids. V was clipped by 0 bases and J by 0 bases, with 12 bases between them. CDR3 sequence reads: CAISESGSIGSYEQYF. Here the CDR3 DNA reads TGTGCCATCAGTGAGTCAGGGTCCATAGGCTCCTACGAGCAGTACTTC.

The rearrangement joins TRBV10-3 to TRBJ1-1, with D possibly being TRBD1 (6 bases). The germline V gene has CDR1 ENHRY and CDR2 SYGVKD. Trimming stripped 5 bases from V and 3 bases from J, with 10 bases between. The CDR3 runs 13 residues. The CDR3 reads CAISSGEYTEAFF. CDR3 nucleotides: TGTGCCATCAGTTCAGGGGAGTACACTGAAGCTTTCTTT.

This rearrangement joins TRBV19 to TRBJ1-5; 7 nucleotides match TRBD1. V was pared by 9 bases and J by 0 bases, with 17 bases of the junction left unmatched. Germline V gene sequence: CDR1 LNHDA, CDR2 SQIVND (reference sequence). The CDR3 totals 18 residues. CDR3 region: CASKGAQSLGYSNQPQHF. The CDR3 coding sequence is TGTGCCAGCAAGGGGGCGCAAAGCCTGGGGTATAGCAATCAGCCCCAGCATTTT. Supplemented by reference TRBV19 and TRBJ1-5, the full variable domain reads DGGITQSPKYLFRKEGQNVTLSCEQNLNHDAMYWYRQDPGQGLRLIYYSQIVNDFQKGDIAEGYSVSREKKESFPLTVTSAQKNPTAFYLCASKGAQSLGYSNQPQHFGDGTRLSIL.

This clone is a singleton in its sample. This sequence joins TRBV7-8 and TRBJ2-5; TRBD2 matches 9 bases. The V and J ends lost 6 bases and 1 base, in that order; junction bases with no gene match: 9. The V gene's germline CDR1 is SGHVS and CDR2 FQNEAQ. The CDR3 has 16 amino acids. The DNA of the CDR3 is TGTGCCAGCAGTCCCCAGCGGGGGGCGATCCAAGAGACCCAGTACTTC. Translation gives CASSPQRGAIQETQYF.

The chain is built from TRBV5-1 and TRBJ2-3, with 10 bases matching TRBD2. V gave up 4 bases and J gave up 7 bases; unmatched junction bases: 12. The CDR3 extends over 16 amino acids. Germline CDR1 is SGHRS and CDR2 is YFSETQ. CDR3 loop: CASSPGRASGGNTQYF. The CDR3, as DNA: TGCGCCAGCAGCCCGGGTAGGGCTAGCGGGGGTAATACGCAGTATTTT.

The chain joins TRBV6-1 to TRBJ2-7; D is possibly TRBD2 (5 bases). The CDR3 runs 14 residues. CDR1 is MNHNS, CDR2 SASEGT, per germline. Trimming removed 8 bases at V and 3 bases at J, with 17 bases between. The CDR3 sequence is CASALNSGGYEQYF. CDR3 coding DNA: TGTGCCAGCGCCCTAAACAGTGGAGGCTACGAGCAGTACTTC.

V usage is TRBV25-1 and J usage is TRBJ1-5; D is undetermined. Trimming removed 4 bases at V and 4 bases at J, with 5 bases between. Germline CDR1 MGHDK, CDR2 SYGVNS. This CDR3 region has 12 residues. The CDR3 region has the DNA TGTGCCAGCAGTGCGGGGAATCAGCCCCAGCATTTT. This gives the protein CASSAGNQPQHF.

The CDR3 reads CASSEARLLAKNIQYF. Here the CDR3 DNA reads TGTGCCAGCAGTGAAGCGCGGCTACTAGCCAAAAACATTCAGTACTTC. The V gene is TRBV2, the J gene TRBJ2-4; D gene uncertain. CDR3 length equals 16 residues. Trimming stripped 0 bases from V and 0 bases from J, with 9 bases between. Germline V CDR1 and CDR2: SNHLY, FYNNEI. The full variable domain, rest sourced from reference TRBV2 and TRBJ2-4, is EPEVTQTPSHQVTQMGQEVILRCVPISNHLYFYWYRQILGQKVEFLVSFYNNEISEKSEIFDDQFSVERPDGSNFTLKIRSTKLEDSAMYFCASSEARLLAKNIQYFGAGTRLSVL.

The J gene is TRBJ2-3, the V gene TRBV19; the D gene is possibly TRBD2 (5 bases). Germline-derived CDR1 and CDR2 are LNHDA and SQIVND (reference sequence). CDR3 length: 13 amino acids. Between the trimmed V and J ends, which lost 7 bases and 1 base, there was a span of 9 bases. The CDR3 bases are TGTGCCAGTAAATTTAGCGGCACAGATACGCAGTATTTT. It is translated as CASKFSGTDTQYF.

The gene calls are TRBV18 and TRBJ2-3; D not certain. The germline V gene has CDR1 KGHSH and CDR2 LQKENI. The CDR3 covers 11 residues. Between the trimmed V and J ends, which lost 5 bases and 2 bases, there was a span of 2 bases. The CDR3 reads CASSFTDTQYF. The CDR3 bases are TGTGCCAGCTCATTCACAGATACGCAGTATTTT.

As regards this clone: Distinct nucleotide sequences in the sample also encode this CDR3. The chain carries TRBV28 and TRBJ2-7, with 12 nucleotides matching TRBD1. CDR1 and CDR2 from the germline V gene are MDHEN and SYDVKM. Germline trimming cut 2 bases from V and 4 bases from J; bases unmatched to any gene: 6. The CDR3 covers 16 residues. DNA of the CDR3: TGTGCCAGCAGTTTAGGACTGGGACAGGGGGCTTACGAGCAGTACTTC. It yields the protein CASSLGLGQGAYEQYF.

This clone is a singleton in its sample. The chain couples TRBV5-1 to TRBJ1-4, with 9 bases fitting TRBD1. Unmatched junction bases numbered 11, after V lost 9 bases and J lost 8 bases. Per the germline V gene, CDR1 is SGHRS and CDR2 is YFSETQ. The CDR3 has 14 amino acids. CDR3 region: CAIRQRTGAEKLFF. The CDR3 DNA follows: TGCGCCATTCGGCAAAGGACAGGGGCCGAAAAACTGTTTTTT. Full variable domain (remainder filled in from reference TRBV5-1 and TRBJ1-4): KAGVTQTPRYLIKTRGQQVTLSCSPISGHRSVSWYQQTPGQGLQFLFEYFSETQRNKGNFPGRFSGRQFSNSRSEMNVSTLELGDSALYLCAIRQRTGAEKLFFGSGTQLSVL.

The CDR3, as DNA: TGTGCCAGCAGTGAATATCGAGGGAGTGGGGAGACCCAGTACTTC. This translates into CASSEYRGSGETQYF. The chain carries TRBV25-1 and TRBJ2-5; D perhaps matches TRBD2 (5 bases). Trimming shortened V by 0 bases and J by 5 bases, and 13 bases separated the two germline ends. In germline, CDR1 is MGHDK, CDR2 SYGVNS. The CDR3 has 15 residues.

The chain uses TRBV2 and TRBJ1-1, with a possible D match to TRBD1 (5 bases). The V gene's germline CDR1 is SNHLY and CDR2 FYNNEI. The CDR3 consists of 12 residues. Between the trimmed V and J ends, which lost 8 bases and 1 base, there was a span of 8 bases. The DNA for the CDR3 is TGTGCCAGCGACCAGGGGAACACTGAAGCTTTCTTT. It specifies CASDQGNTEAFF.

The rearrangement joins TRBV2 to TRBJ1-3; D is unresolved. In germline, CDR1 is SNHLY, CDR2 FYNNEI. The V end was cut by 3 bases, the J end by 0 bases, with 18 bases between. The CDR3 contains 18 residues. CDR3 protein: CASSDLGGLLSSGNTIYF. DNA for the CDR3: TGTGCCAGCAGTGATTTGGGTGGACTCCTAAGCTCTGGAAACACCATATATTTT.

The chain carries TRBV7-9 and TRBJ1-1; D uncertain. The germline CDR1 and CDR2 sequences are SEHNR and FQNEAQ (reference sequence). V lost 7 bases to trimming and J lost 5 bases, with 17 bases between them. The CDR3 runs 14 residues. CDR3 region: CASTLWSGSTEAFF. The CDR3, as DNA: TGTGCCAGCACCCTCTGGTCCGGGAGTACTGAAGCTTTCTTT.

This clone was detected only a few times. The rearrangement joins TRBV6-1 to TRBJ1-1; TRBD1 matches at 8 bases. V lost 4 bases, J lost 10 bases, and 5 bases stayed unmatched. This CDR3 region has 12 residues. The germline V gene has CDR1 MNHNS and CDR2 SASEGT. CDR3: CASSADRVVAFF. The CDR3 nucleotides are TGTGCCAGCAGTGCGGACAGGGTCGTAGCTTTCTTT.